Listed below are T cell receptor beta chains from one sample, sequenced in a study of vaccination and CD4 T cells after COVID-19. TCRdb called the PCR reads again in MiXCR, with one record for every CDR3 protein. The profile shows 15,000 to 20,000 distinct CDR3 sequences, roughly 56% of them singletons. These receptors are not linked to any known antigen. Sequencing was done on a sample of CD4+ T cells from blood, cultured in vitro. The origin of the receptors is a human donor who had recovered from COVID-19. Each CDR3 is given with its conserved first and last residue. Each record gives: J gene, V gene, CDR3 protein.

j_call: TRBJ1-5
v_call: TRBV6-2/TRBV6-3
cdr3_aa: CASSSDSFSNQPQHF

j_call: TRBJ1-1
v_call: TRBV24-1
cdr3_aa: CATSGGHRNTEAFF

j_call: TRBJ2-2
v_call: TRBV2
cdr3_aa: CASSEGGASNTGELFF

j_call: TRBJ2-3
v_call: TRBV2
cdr3_aa: CASSGRTGVTDTQYF

j_call: TRBJ1-1
v_call: TRBV2
cdr3_aa: CASNFGPGDTEAFF

j_call: TRBJ1-5
v_call: TRBV7-9
cdr3_aa: CASSNQGSNQPQHF

j_call: TRBJ2-1
v_call: TRBV30
cdr3_aa: CAWTLRYEGEQFF

j_call: TRBJ2-1
v_call: TRBV6-2/TRBV6-3
cdr3_aa: CASSYSRGADYNEQFF

j_call: TRBJ2-5
v_call: TRBV11-3
cdr3_aa: CASSPRQFSVETQYF

j_call: TRBJ1-5
v_call: TRBV28
cdr3_aa: CASRKLDRDNQPQHF